One T cell receptor beta chain is described in this entry. Its antigen remains unknown. The assay was immunoSEQ multiplex PCR, and TCRdb's table has in-frame clones only and misses some. Here the sample spans 85,000 to 130,000 clones, about 90% being singletons. This sample was taken from a study of graft-versus-host responses after intestinal transplantation. Study results and caveats: Present in recipient marrow, GvH clones included some that appeared first in ileum or blood.

CDR3 length equals 14 residues. Looked up from germline, CDR1 is SNHLY and CDR2 is FYNNEI. Between the trimmed V and J ends, which lost 6 bases and 7 bases, there was a span of 18 bases. Sequencing used unstimulated CD4+ T cells sorted from spleen or lymph node cells, obtained before intestinal transplant. The receptor comes from a human donor who received an intestinal transplant. The V call is TRBV2, the J call TRBJ1-2, with D tentatively TRBD1 (6 bases). The DNA for the CDR3 is TGTGCCAGCAGGATGAGCGGGGGCGCTTCTGGCTACACCTTC. It is translated as CASRMSGGASGYTF.